This TCR beta chain was documented in a study of control samples from healthy donors and cancer patients. In germline, CDR1 is SGHDT, CDR2 YYEEEE. The ends lost 4 bases at V and 8 bases at J; junction bases unmatched: 12. This CDR3 comprises 15 residues. Generated by immunoSEQ multiplex PCR, the TCRdb table keeps only in-frame clones and is missing some. The sample lists about 150,000 clones, approximately 93% seen once, with around 5.4% in the top ten. The TCR was taken from a man in his forties in good health. The specimen was blood. V usage is TRBV5-6 and J usage is TRBJ1-5; 7 bases are shared with TRBD1. Here the CDR3 DNA reads TGTGCCAGCAGCCTGCTGGGACAGAGTGAGAAGCCCCAGCATTTT. Amino acids: CASSLLGQSEKPQHF.